The entry that follows covers one T cell receptor (beta chain) sequence. The data are from a study of blood T cell repertoires in COVID-19. On the study more broadly: Sources were T cells, B-cell-depleted T cells, or PBMCs; the material itself was cDNA or gDNA.

Germline V gene data show CDR1 as MNHEY and CDR2 as SVGAGI. The CDR3 is made up of 16 amino acids. Trimming cost V 0 bases and J 9 bases; bases outside gene matches: 4. TCRdb's table, derived via immunoSEQ multiplex PCR, lists solely in-frame clones and lacks some. This sample has roughly 70,000 clones, with 75% to 95% found just once. The chain recombines TRBV6-5 with TRBJ2-1; 14 nucleotides align to TRBD2. Sequenced input: peripheral blood. This clonotype was obtained from a human donor with active COVID-19. The donor label of this sample is uncertain. CDR3 DNA sequence: TGTGCCAGCAGTTACTCGACTAGCGGGAGGGCCTCTGAGCAGTTCTTC. As protein: CASSYSTSGRASEQFF.